These 21 T cell receptor beta chains were sequenced from one sample in a study of cytomegalovirus exposure and HLA in healthy donors. In the PCR, 60 Vbeta and 13 Jbeta primers were used. Here immunoSEQ multiplex PCR was the method, and the copy in TCRdb shows in-frame clones only, minus some. The data show approximately 130,000 clones, about 78% seen once. The specimen was PBMCs. All receptors come from a man aged 50-59 years in good health and CMV-seronegative.

The rearrangement links TRBV28 to TRBJ1-1, with D perhaps TRBD1 (6 bases). With 4 bases removed from V and 6 bases from J, the gap between germline ends came to 15 bases. CDR1 is MDHEN and CDR2 is SYDVKM in the germline V gene. There are 14 residues in the CDR3. The CDR3 nucleotides are TGTGCCAGCAGTTACGGCACAGGGAGAGCTGAAGCTTTCTTT. Its protein product is CASSYGTGRAEAFF.

The chain links TRBV11-2 to TRBJ2-1; 11 bases match TRBD2. This CDR3 has 16 amino acids. Trimming removed 5 bases from V and 9 bases from J; junction bases left unmatched: 12. From germline, CDR1 is SGHAT and CDR2 FQNNGV. The CDR3 DNA sequence: TGTGCCAGCAGCCAGCGACTAGCGGGAAGAACGCCTGAGCAGTTCTTC. Translation gives CASSQRLAGRTPEQFF.

The chain uses TRBV5-1 and TRBJ2-1; D is undetermined. Germline V gene data show CDR1 as SGHRS and CDR2 as YFSETQ. There are 17 residues in the CDR3. Trimming took 0 bases from V and 4 from J, leaving 17 bases between them. CDR3 loop: CASSLAGTPQRYNEQFF. CDR3 bases: TGCGCCAGCAGCTTGGCAGGTACACCACAAAGATACAATGAGCAGTTCTTC.

The V gene is TRBV28, the J gene TRBJ2-7, with TRBD2 as a possible D gene (5 bases). The ends were cut back, 2 bases at V and 3 bases at J, with 17 bases in the middle. Germline CDR1 and CDR2: MDHEN and SYDVKM. The CDR3 length is 16 residues. Written as DNA, the CDR3 is TGTGCCAGCAGTTTAGGTACGGGATATAGCAGCTACGAGCAGTACTTC. This translates into CASSLGTGYSSYEQYF.

The V and J genes are TRBV5-1 and TRBJ2-1, with 13 bases lining up with TRBD2. This CDR3 is 15 amino acids long. J gave up 9 bases and V 2 bases, and 5 bases lay outside the gene matches. Germline V lookup: CDR1 SGHRS, CDR2 YFSETQ. CDR3: CASSLLAGGPGEQFF. CDR3 coding DNA: TGCGCCAGCAGCTTACTAGCGGGAGGGCCGGGTGAGCAGTTCTTC.

This clone was detected once. The chain combines TRBV5-4 with TRBJ2-3; 9 positions agree with TRBD2. V gave up 4 bases and J gave up 1 base; unmatched junction bases: 4. CDR3 size: 15 residues. Germline CDR1 SGHNT, CDR2 YYREEE (reference sequence). CDR3 in DNA: TGTGCCAGCAGCCCGGGACTAGCAGGCACAGATACGCAGTATTTT. Residues: CASSPGLAGTDTQYF.

The V and J genes are TRBV18 and TRBJ2-3; 11 bases align to TRBD2. CDR3 length: 16 residues. J gave up 2 bases and V 2 bases, and 3 bases lay outside the gene matches. Germline V gives CDR1 KGHSH, CDR2 LQKENI. The CDR3 region is CASSPTTSGNTDTQYF. The DNA for the CDR3 is TGTGCCAGCTCACCAACGACTAGCGGGAACACAGATACGCAGTATTTT.

V and J are TRBV4-1 and TRBJ1-5; 7 nucleotides agree with TRBD1. There are 15 residues in the CDR3. V trimming: 1 base; J trimming: 4 bases; junction bases outside the gene matches: 4. From germline, CDR1 is MGHRA and CDR2 YSYEKL. The CDR3 spells CASSQGDRENQPQHF. As DNA, the CDR3 is TGCGCCAGCAGCCAAGGCGACAGGGAGAATCAGCCCCAGCATTTT.

This CDR3 is CASSEFERANSNQPQHF. DNA of the CDR3: TGTGCCAGCTCAGAATTCGAGAGGGCTAATAGCAATCAGCCCCAGCATTTT. The chain combines TRBV18 with TRBJ1-5; no reliable D call. Per germline, CDR1 KGHSH and CDR2 LQKENI. The CDR3 runs to 17 residues. V was shortened by 5 bases and J by 0 bases, with 17 bases between the two germline ends.

The chain carries TRBV5-1 and TRBJ1-2, with 7 bases fitting TRBD1. Germline assignment: CDR1 SGHRS and CDR2 YFSETQ. The CDR3 contains 16 residues. Trimming removed 0 bases from V and 4 bases from J; junction bases left unmatched: 9. CDR3 bases: TGCGCCAGCAGCTTGGTTGGAACAGGGGCGGGCTATGGCTACACCTTC. It yields the protein CASSLVGTGAGYGYTF.

This chain links TRBV15 with TRBJ2-1; D is possibly TRBD2 (5 bases). Germline CDR1 reads LNHNV; CDR2 reads YYDKDF (reference sequence). Trimming removed 0 bases at V and 9 bases at J, with 6 bases between. This CDR3 has 12 residues. This CDR3 reads CATSRERVEQFF. Here the CDR3 DNA reads TGTGCCACCAGCAGAGAGAGGGTTGAGCAGTTCTTC.

The chain has TRBV7-9 and TRBJ2-6; possibly TRBD2 for D (6 bases). The length of the CDR3 is 16 residues. The ends were cut back, 6 bases at V and 0 bases at J, with 12 bases in the middle. The V gene's germline CDR1 is SEHNR and CDR2 FQNEAQ (reference sequence). CDR3 loop: CASSISGGSGANVLTF. CDR3 DNA: TGTGCCAGCAGTATCTCCGGGGGCTCTGGGGCCAACGTCCTGACTTTC. Full variable domain (missing parts from reference TRBV7-9 and TRBJ2-6): DTGVSQNPRHKITKRGQNVTFRCDPISEHNRLYWYRQTLGQGPEFLTYFQNEAQLEKSRLLSDRFSAERPKGSFSTLEIQRTEQGDSAMYLCASSISGGSGANVLTFGAGSRLTVL.

The genes are TRBV5-1 and TRBJ2-1; tentative D call: TRBD1 (6 bases). CDR3 length equals 15 residues. Germline CDR1 reads SGHRS; CDR2 reads YFSETQ. V was pared by 3 bases and J by 0 bases, with 10 bases between. The CDR3 protein is CASSWTDSSYNEQFF. The CDR3 DNA sequence: TGCGCCAGCAGCTGGACAGATAGCTCCTACAATGAGCAGTTCTTC.

V is TRBV2 and J is TRBJ2-5; 11 bases are a match to TRBD2. The CDR3 covers 13 residues. Germline CDR1 SNHLY, CDR2 FYNNEI. The V and J ends lost 5 bases and 7 bases, in that order; junction bases with no gene match: 3. This CDR3 reads CASSLGLAGTQYF. The CDR3 coding sequence is TGTGCCAGCAGTTTAGGACTAGCGGGGACCCAGTACTTC.

This rearrangement joins TRBV18 to TRBJ2-1, with a tentative D call TRBD1 (6 bases). Germline V gene lookup returns CDR1 KGHSH and CDR2 LQKENI. CDR3 length equals 16 residues. The V end was cut by 4 bases, the J end by 4 bases, with 17 bases between. CDR3 DNA: TGTGCCAGCTCACGTTTGACAGGAAGTCCTTACAATGAGCAGTTCTTC. It translates to CASSRLTGSPYNEQFF.

The gene calls are TRBV4-1 and TRBJ1-4; the D is unclear. The V gene lost 0 bases and the J gene lost 8 bases, with 7 bases spanning the gap. This CDR3 is built from 13 residues. CDR1 is MGHRA, CDR2 YSYEKL, per germline. This CDR3 is CASSQDGFEKLFF. CDR3 coding DNA: TGCGCCAGCAGCCAAGACGGGTTCGAAAAACTGTTTTTT.

V gene TRBV28 combines with J gene TRBJ2-7; D perhaps matches TRBD1 (5 bases). This CDR3 contains 14 residues. The V gene lost 7 bases and the J gene lost 0 bases, with 13 bases spanning the gap. The germline CDR1 and CDR2 sequences are MDHEN and SYDVKM. Here the CDR3 reads CASTLVGASYEQYF. The CDR3, as DNA: TGTGCCAGCACTTTGGTAGGGGCCTCCTACGAGCAGTACTTC.

This chain connects TRBV7-9 to TRBJ1-3; 11 positions agree with TRBD1. This CDR3 has 15 residues. V dropped 4 bases and J dropped 1; count of bases not matched to a gene: 0. The V gene's germline CDR1 is SEHNR and CDR2 FQNEAQ (reference sequence). The CDR3 region has the DNA TGTGCCAGCAGCTGGGACAGGGGGTCTGGAAACACCATATATTTT. As protein: CASSWDRGSGNTIYF.

The J gene is TRBJ1-1, the V gene TRBV5-1, with D uncertain. The length of the CDR3 is 14 residues. Germline-derived CDR1 and CDR2 are SGHRS and YFSETQ. V dropped 4 bases and J dropped 3 bases, with 13 bases sitting between them. The CDR3 spells CASSRMGPDTEAFF. In nucleotides, the CDR3 is TGCGCCAGCAGCCGAATGGGCCCTGACACTGAAGCTTTCTTT.

The V and J genes are TRBV27 and TRBJ2-3, with a tentative D call TRBD2 (6 bases). CDR1 and CDR2 (germline): MNHEY, SMNVEV (reference sequence). The V end was cut by 6 bases, the J end by 1 base, with 14 bases between. This CDR3 has 15 amino acids. This CDR3 reads CASRGGITRTDTQYF. Here the CDR3 DNA reads TGTGCCAGCAGAGGCGGGATAACCCGCACAGATACGCAGTATTTT.

V usage is TRBV2 and J usage is TRBJ2-1; 11 positions match TRBD2. The CDR3 covers 14 residues. Germline CDR1 reads SNHLY; CDR2 reads FYNNEI. Trimming took 4 bases from V and 6 from J; bases not matched to a gene: 2. The CDR3 region has the DNA TGTGCCAGCAGTGGTAGCGGGAGGGCCAATGAGCAGTTCTTC. Translated: CASSGSGRANEQFF.